This TCR beta chain is from a study of control samples from healthy donors and cancer patients. Trimming cost V 5 bases and J 5 bases; bases outside gene matches: 5. Germline CDR1 SGHTA, CDR2 FQGTGA. This CDR3 has 14 residues. Sequenced by immunoSEQ multiplex PCR; TCRdb stores in-frame clones only, minus some. In the table there are about 110,000 clones, around nine tenths of which are singletons. In its sample, this clone was seen once. Sequenced: blood. V is TRBV7-3 and J is TRBJ2-2, with 7 nucleotides matching TRBD1. The clonotype comes from a human donor in good health. The donor label of this sample is uncertain. In DNA, the CDR3 is TGTGCCAGCAGCGCAACAGGGGTTACCGGGGAGCTGTTTTTT. This sequence encodes CASSATGVTGELFF. The full variable domain, in which reference TRBV7-3 and TRBJ2-2 provide the parts outside the CDR3, is GAGVSQTPSNKVTEKGKYVELRCDPISGHTALYWYRQSLGQGPEFLIYFQGTGAADDSGLPNDRFFAVRPEGSVSTLKIQRTERGDSAVYLCASSATGVTGELFFGEGSRLTVL.